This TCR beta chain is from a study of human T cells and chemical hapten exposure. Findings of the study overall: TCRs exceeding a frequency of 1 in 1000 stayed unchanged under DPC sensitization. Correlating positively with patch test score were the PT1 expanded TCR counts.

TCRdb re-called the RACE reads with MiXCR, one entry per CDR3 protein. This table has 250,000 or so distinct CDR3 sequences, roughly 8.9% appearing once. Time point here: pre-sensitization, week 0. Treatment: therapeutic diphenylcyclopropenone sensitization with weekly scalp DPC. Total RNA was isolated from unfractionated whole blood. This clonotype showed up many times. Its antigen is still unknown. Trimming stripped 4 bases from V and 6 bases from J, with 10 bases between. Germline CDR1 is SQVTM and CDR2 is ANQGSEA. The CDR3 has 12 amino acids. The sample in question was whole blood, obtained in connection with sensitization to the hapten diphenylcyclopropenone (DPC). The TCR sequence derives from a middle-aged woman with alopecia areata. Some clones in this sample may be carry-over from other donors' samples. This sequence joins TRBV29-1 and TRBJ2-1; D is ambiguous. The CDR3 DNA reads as TGCAGCGTTGTCCTACCCTCCAATGAGCAGTTCTTC. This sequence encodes CSVVLPSNEQFF.